Listed here are 16 T cell receptor beta chains from one sample, sequenced in a study of blood T cell repertoires in COVID-19. Produced via immunoSEQ multiplex PCR; TCRdb's table is partial and in-frame only. The sample has some 390,000 clones, roughly nine tenths seen once. Sequenced input: PBMCs or T cells enriched from blood (not recorded which). All receptors come from a young man who had recovered from COVID-19.

The gene calls are TRBV19 and TRBJ1-1, with D possibly matching TRBD1 (5 bases). V lost 11 bases to trimming and J lost 2 bases, with 18 bases between them. CDR1 is LNHDA and CDR2 is SQIVND in the germline V gene (reference sequence). CDR3 length equals 14 residues. The CDR3 loop reads CARPYDQGNTEAFF. CDR3 DNA sequence: TGTGCCCGACCGTATGATCAGGGTAACACTGAAGCTTTCTTT. Using reference TRBV19 and TRBJ1-1 for the parts outside the CDR3, the full variable domain is DGGITQSPKYLFRKEGQNVTLSCEQNLNHDAMYWYRQDPGQGLRLIYYSQIVNDFQKGDIAEGYSVSREKKESFPLTVTSAQKNPTAFYLCARPYDQGNTEAFFGQGTRLTVV.

This chain links TRBV9 with TRBJ1-3; no clear D gene. This CDR3 is built from 17 residues. Germline CDR1 SGDLS, CDR2 YYNGEE. V lost 0 bases and J 0 bases, leaving 13 bases between the germline ends. The CDR3 is CASSVGATLSSGNTIYF. The CDR3 DNA reads TGTGCCAGCAGCGTAGGAGCCACCCTATCCTCTGGAAACACCATATATTTT. Supplemented by reference TRBV9 and TRBJ1-3, the full variable domain reads DSGVTQTPKHLITATGQRVTLRCSPRSGDLSVYWYQQSLDQGLQFLIQYYNGEERAKGNILERFSAQQFPDLHSELNLSSLELGDSALYFCASSVGATLSSGNTIYFGEGSWLTVV.

Remarks on this clone: Other DNA variants within this sample encode the same CDR3. J is TRBJ2-1 and V is TRBV27, with 7 positions matching TRBD1. Germline V gene lookup returns CDR1 MNHEY and CDR2 SMNVEV (reference sequence). The CDR3 extends over 16 amino acids. V shed 5 bases, J shed 0 bases, and the junction held 7 bases outside the gene matches. CDR3 nucleotide sequence: TGTGCCAGCAGTCCCTCCAGGGGGAGCTCCTACAATGAGCAGTTCTTC. Translating gives CASSPSRGSSYNEQFF.

Only a few counts were recorded for this clone. CDR3 sequence: CASSFGHIDYEQYF. DNA for the CDR3: TGTGCCAGCAGCTTCGGACACATAGACTACGAGCAGTACTTC. V is TRBV7-2 and J is TRBJ2-7; tentative D call: TRBD1 (5 bases). Trimming removed 3 bases at V and 3 bases at J, with 12 bases between. Germline V gene lookup returns CDR1 SGHTA and CDR2 FQGNSA. CDR3 size: 14 residues.

The chain employs TRBV5-1 and TRBJ1-3; maybe TRBD1 (6 bases). CDR1 is SGHRS, CDR2 YFSETQ, per germline. V was clipped by 1 base and J by 6 bases, with 11 bases between them. The length of the CDR3 is 14 residues. CDR3 nucleotides: TGCGCCAGCAGCTTGACTGGACAGTTAAACACCATATATTTT. It specifies CASSLTGQLNTIYF. The full variable domain, completed using reference TRBV5-1 and TRBJ1-3, is KAGVTQTPRYLIKTRGQQVTLSCSPISGHRSVSWYQQTPGQGLQFLFEYFSETQRNKGNFPGRFSGRQFSNSRSEMNVSTLELGDSALYLCASSLTGQLNTIYFGEGSWLTVV.

The chain carries TRBV6-1 and TRBJ2-7; D call uncertain. The CDR3 is 16 amino acids. Trimming shortened V by 2 bases and J by 7 bases, and 21 bases separated the two germline ends. Germline CDR1 is MNHNS and CDR2 is SASEGT. Here the CDR3 DNA reads TGTGCCAGCAGTGAACGCGGAGCTTACTTTGGCCCGGAGCAGTACTTC. It specifies CASSERGAYFGPEQYF.

This clone was seen only a few times. V and J are TRBV19 and TRBJ2-7; TRBD1 is a possible D gene (5 bases). CDR3 size: 15 residues. Per the germline V gene, CDR1 is LNHDA and CDR2 is SQIVND (reference sequence). Trimming left V 0 bases short and J 2 bases short, with 11 bases between. For the CDR3, the DNA is TGTGCCAGTAGTATAGAGGGTGAAGGGGCCTACGAGCAGTACTTC. Its translation: CASSIEGEGAYEQYF.

This chain's CDR3 is CASSLWQGASGYTF. The DNA of the CDR3 is TGTGCCAGCAGCTTGTGGCAGGGGGCAAGTGGCTACACCTTC. The chain uses TRBV5-6 and TRBJ1-2, with 8 bases matching TRBD1. The CDR3 is 14 amino acids. V was clipped by 1 base and J by 7 bases; unmatched bases: 6. Germline CDR1 SGHDT, CDR2 YYEEEE.

This chain uses TRBV10-1 with TRBJ2-1, with TRBD1 as a possible D gene (6 bases). The V end lost 6 bases, the J end lost 10 bases, and 13 bases lay between the germline ends. Germline V CDR1 and CDR2: WNHNN, SYGVQD (reference sequence). The CDR3 is 12 residues long. The chain's CDR3 is CASSEQGAEQFF. The CDR3 DNA reads TGCGCCAGCAGCGAACAGGGAGCCGAGCAGTTCTTC.

The V call is TRBV5-4, the J call TRBJ1-1; a possible D gene is TRBD1 (6 bases). Germline V CDR1 and CDR2: SGHNT, YYREEE (reference sequence). The CDR3 is made up of 13 amino acids. V was trimmed by 0 bases and J by 5 bases, leaving 8 bases between them. In DNA form, the CDR3 reads TGTGCCAGCAGCTTGGAGAGGGGGACTGAAGCTTTCTTT. Translated, it gives CASSLERGTEAFF.

The chain carries TRBV10-2 and TRBJ2-5, with 11 bases matching TRBD2. From germline, CDR1 is WSHSY and CDR2 SAAADI. The CDR3 runs 16 residues. The V gene end was trimmed by 2 bases and the J gene end by 5 bases; junction bases not matched to a gene: 7. The CDR3 loop is CASSEGSSGRWETQYF. The CDR3, as DNA: TGCGCCAGCAGTGAGGGGTCTAGCGGGAGGTGGGAGACCCAGTACTTC.

The V and J genes are TRBV19 and TRBJ2-1; 9 nucleotides line up with TRBD2. The CDR3 has 16 amino acids. Germline V gene lookup returns CDR1 LNHDA and CDR2 SQIVND (reference sequence). Trimming took 8 bases from V and 7 from J; bases not matched to a gene: 15. The CDR3 region has the DNA TGTGCCAGTGGGATGGTAGCGGGAGTGGTAAGGAATGAGCAGTTCTTC. Translated, it gives CASGMVAGVVRNEQFF. Combining the CDR3 with reference TRBV19 and TRBJ2-1 gives the whole variable domain DGGITQSPKYLFRKEGQNVTLSCEQNLNHDAMYWYRQDPGQGLRLIYYSQIVNDFQKGDIAEGYSVSREKKESFPLTVTSAQKNPTAFYLCASGMVAGVVRNEQFFGPGTRLTVL.

The chain is built from TRBV18 and TRBJ2-7; 8 bases align to TRBD1. CDR3 length: 15 amino acids. The trim removed 3 bases at V and 2 bases at J, leaving 6 bases unmatched. Germline V CDR1 and CDR2: KGHSH, LQKENI. The CDR3 sequence is CASSPQTGQAYEQYF. As DNA, the CDR3 is TGTGCCAGCTCACCCCAAACGGGACAGGCCTACGAGCAGTACTTC. Combining the CDR3 with reference TRBV18 and TRBJ2-7 gives the whole variable domain NAGVMQNPRHLVRRRGQEARLRCSPMKGHSHVYWYRQLPEEGLKFMVYLQKENIIDESGMPKERFSAEFPKEGPSILRIQQVVRGDSAAYFCASSPQTGQAYEQYFGPGTRLTVT.

This rearrangement joins TRBV28 to TRBJ1-5; 7 bases match TRBD1. CDR1 is MDHEN, CDR2 SYDVKM, per germline. CDR3 length: 14 amino acids. V was clipped by 7 bases and J by 0 bases; unmatched bases: 3. The CDR3 loop is CASNTGVSNQPQHF. Here the CDR3 DNA reads TGTGCCAGCAATACAGGGGTTAGCAATCAGCCCCAGCATTTT. The whole variable domain, remainder taken from reference TRBV28 and TRBJ1-5, is DVKVTQSSRYLVKRTGEKVFLECVQDMDHENMFWYRQDPGLGLRLIYFSYDVKMKEKGDIPEGYSVSREKKERFSLILESASTNQTSMYLCASNTGVSNQPQHFGDGTRLSIL.

This chain connects TRBV27 to TRBJ1-5; D ambiguous. Trimming pared 3 bases from V and 4 bases from J, leaving 7 bases between. In germline, CDR1 is MNHEY, CDR2 SMNVEV (reference sequence). This CDR3 has 13 amino acids. The CDR3, as DNA: TGTGCCAGCAGTTTTGGAGTAAATCAGCCCCAGCATTTT. It yields the protein CASSFGVNQPQHF.

The rearrangement links TRBV14 to TRBJ1-1; the D gene is possibly TRBD1 (6 bases). This CDR3 contains 15 residues. V was shortened by 4 bases and J by 1 base, with 13 bases between the two germline ends. Germline CDR1 SGHDN, CDR2 FVKESK. The CDR3 spells CASSRLQGANTEAFF. CDR3 bases: TGTGCCAGCAGCCGATTACAGGGAGCGAACACTGAAGCTTTCTTT. Full variable domain (rest looked up from reference TRBV14 and TRBJ1-1): EAGVTQFPSHSVIEKGQTVTLRCDPISGHDNLYWYRRVMGKEIKFLLHFVKESKQDESGMPNNRFLAERTGGTYSTLKVQPAELEDSGVYFCASSRLQGANTEAFFGQGTRLTVV.